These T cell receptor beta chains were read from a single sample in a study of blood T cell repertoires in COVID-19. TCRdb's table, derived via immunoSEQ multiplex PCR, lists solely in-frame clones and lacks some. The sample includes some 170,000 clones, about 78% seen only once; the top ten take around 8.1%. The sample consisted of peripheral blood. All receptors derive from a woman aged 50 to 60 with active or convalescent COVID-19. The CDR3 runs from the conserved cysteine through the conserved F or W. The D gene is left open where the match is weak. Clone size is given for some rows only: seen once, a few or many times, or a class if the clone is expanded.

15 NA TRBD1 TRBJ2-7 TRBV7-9 TGTGCCAGCAGCGATACCGGGACAGGGCGTGGCGAGCAGTACTTC CASSDTGTGRGEQYF
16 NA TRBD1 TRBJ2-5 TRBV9 TGTGCCAGCAGCGTGGGGCGGACAGGGGTAGGAGAGACCCAGTACTTC CASSVGRTGVGETQYF
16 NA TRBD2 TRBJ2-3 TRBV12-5 TGTGCTAGTGGTCTCCCGGGACTAGCGGGAAGAGATACGCAGTATTTT CASGLPGLAGRDTQYF
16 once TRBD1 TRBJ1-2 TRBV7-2 TGTGCCAGCAGCTTCCGGGACAGCACAACTAACTATGGCTACACCTTC CASSFRDSTTNYGYTF
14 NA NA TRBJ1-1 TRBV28 TGTGCCAGCAGTATAGGACAGCGGCAAACTGAAGCTTTCTTT CASSIGQRQTEAFF
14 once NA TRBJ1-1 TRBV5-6 TGTGCCAGCAGCTTGGTCCGGGGGGGCACTGAAGCTTTCTTT CASSLVRGGTEAFF
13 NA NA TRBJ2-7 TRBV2 TGTGCCAGCAGTGCCCAGACAACCTACGAGCAGTACTTC CASSAQTTYEQYF
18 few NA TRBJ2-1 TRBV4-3 TGCGCCAGCAGCCAAGATCTCCCAGCGACGTCCTCCTACAATGAGCAGTTCTTC CASSQDLPATSSYNEQFF
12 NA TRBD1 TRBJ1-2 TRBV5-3 TGTGCCAGAACCGACAGGGACTATGGCTACACCTTC CARTDRDYGYTF
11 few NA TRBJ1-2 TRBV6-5 TGTGCCAGCAGGGAGGACTATGGCTACACCTTC CASREDYGYTF
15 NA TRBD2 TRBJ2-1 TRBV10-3 TGTGCCATCAGTGACGCGTCGGGGGGGCCGAGTGAGCAGTTCTTC CAISDASGGPSEQFF
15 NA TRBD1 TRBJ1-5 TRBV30 TGTGCCTGGAACCCTGGGACAGCAAGCAATCAGCCCCAGCATTTT CAWNPGTASNQPQHF
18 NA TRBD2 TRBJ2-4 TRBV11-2 TGTGCCAGCAGCTTGTCCAGCGGGGGCCCCGGGGCCAAAAACATTCAGTACTTC CASSLSSGGPGAKNIQYF
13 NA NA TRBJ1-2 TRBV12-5 TGTGCTAGTGGTTTGGGGCGAGGCTATGGCTACACCTTC CASGLGRGYGYTF
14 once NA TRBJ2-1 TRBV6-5 TGTGCCAGCAGGACACGGGGTCAGCGCAATGAGCAGTTCTTC CASRTRGQRNEQFF
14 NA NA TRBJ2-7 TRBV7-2 TGTGCCAGCAGCTTAGTAGCGGCCTCCTACGAGCAGTACTTC CASSLVAASYEQYF